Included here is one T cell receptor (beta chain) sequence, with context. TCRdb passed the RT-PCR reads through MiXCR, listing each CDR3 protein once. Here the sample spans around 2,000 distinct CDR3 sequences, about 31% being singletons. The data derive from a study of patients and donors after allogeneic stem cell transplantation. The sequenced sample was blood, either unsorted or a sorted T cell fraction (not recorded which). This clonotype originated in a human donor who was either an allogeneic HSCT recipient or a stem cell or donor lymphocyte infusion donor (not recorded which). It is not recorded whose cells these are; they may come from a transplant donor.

The CDR3 reads CASRRNGQGQETQYF. The CDR3, as DNA: TGTGCCAGCAGGCGAAACGGACAGGGCCAAGAGACCCAGTACTTC. This sequence joins TRBV6-2 or TRBV6-3 and TRBJ2-5; 8 bases are a match to TRBD1. The CDR3 length is 15 residues. Germline V gene data show CDR1 as MNHEY and CDR2 as SVGEGT. Trimming removed 6 bases from V and 1 base from J; junction bases left unmatched: 7.